This TCR beta chain comes out of a study of cytomegalovirus exposure and HLA in healthy donors. The PCR ran on 60 Vbeta and 13 Jbeta primers. Assay used: immunoSEQ multiplex PCR; TCRdb lists only in-frame clones, some missing. The data hold more than 130,000 clones, with approximately 80% observed a single time. Input material: PBMCs. The sequence derives from a male donor in good health and CMV-seronegative.

The DNA for the CDR3 is TGTGCCAGCAGTGATAGCGGGGGGGCAATAGATACGCAGTATTTT. It is translated as CASSDSGGAIDTQYF. The chain is built from TRBV2 and TRBJ2-3; TRBD2 matches 11 bases. Germline trimming cut 3 bases from V and 5 bases from J; bases unmatched to any gene: 4. This CDR3 comprises 15 residues. CDR1 is SNHLY, CDR2 FYNNEI, per germline.